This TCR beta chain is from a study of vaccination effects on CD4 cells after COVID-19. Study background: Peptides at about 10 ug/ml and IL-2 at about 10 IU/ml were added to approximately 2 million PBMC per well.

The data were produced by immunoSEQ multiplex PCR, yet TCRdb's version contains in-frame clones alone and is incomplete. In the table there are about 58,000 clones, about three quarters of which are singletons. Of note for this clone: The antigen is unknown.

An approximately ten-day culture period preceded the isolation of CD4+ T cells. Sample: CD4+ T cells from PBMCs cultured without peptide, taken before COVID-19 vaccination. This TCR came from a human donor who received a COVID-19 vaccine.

CDR3 nucleotides: TGTGCCAGCAGCCCATTTGACAGGGGAAACATTCAGTACTTC. Amino acid sequence: CASSPFDRGNIQYF. The gene calls are TRBV11-2 and TRBJ2-4; 8 bases align to TRBD1. J was trimmed by 6 bases and V by 5 bases; bases with no gene match: 6. The CDR3 spans 14 residues. Germline CDR1 reads SGHAT; CDR2 reads FQNNGV.